This passage covers 11 T cell receptor beta chains from one sample sequenced in a study of blood T cell repertoires in COVID-19. Only in-frame clones appear in the TCRdb table, and some are missing; sequencing was by immunoSEQ multiplex PCR. There are about 11,000 clones in the sample; around 89% occur only once, and roughly a tenth lies in the top ten. Sequenced input: peripheral blood. These receptors were taken from a human donor in a cohort sampled during active COVID-19.

V usage is TRBV21-1 and J usage is TRBJ2-7; the table gives TRBD2 as D, unverified against the DNA. TRBV21-1 constitutes a pseudogene. CDR3 size: 13 residues. The CDR3 region is CASSKLGDYEQYF. In DNA, the CDR3 is TGTGCCAGCAGCAAACTAGGTGACTACGAGCAGTACTTC.

The chain recombines TRBV4-2 with TRBJ2-1, with 8 positions matching TRBD1. V shed 4 bases, J shed 6 bases, and the junction held 14 bases outside the gene matches. There are 17 residues in the CDR3. The V gene's germline CDR1 is LGHNA and CDR2 YNFKEQ. The DNA of the CDR3 is TGTGCCAGCAGCCGGACAGGGAGGAGTTTTGGTGGCAATGAGCAGTTCTTC. Translation gives CASSRTGRSFGGNEQFF.

This clone was observed once. V and J are TRBV19 and TRBJ1-6; D possibly corresponds to TRBD1 (5 bases). V lost 4 bases, J lost 5 bases, and 12 bases lay in between. The CDR3 consists of 15 residues. Germline-derived CDR1 and CDR2 are LNHDA and SQIVND (reference sequence). The CDR3 is CASSKRGEDNSPLHF. CDR3 bases: TGTGCCAGTAGTAAGAGAGGGGAGGATAATTCACCCCTCCACTTT. The whole variable domain, remainder taken from reference TRBV19 and TRBJ1-6, is DGGITQSPKYLFRKEGQNVTLSCEQNLNHDAMYWYRQDPGQGLRLIYYSQIVNDFQKGDIAEGYSVSREKKESFPLTVTSAQKNPTAFYLCASSKRGEDNSPLHFGNGTRLTVT.

The chain couples TRBV7-2 to TRBJ2-3, with a possible D match to TRBD1 (5 bases). Trimming pared 1 base from V and 4 bases from J, leaving 9 bases between. The CDR3 is made up of 14 amino acids. Germline V CDR1 and CDR2: SGHTA, FQGNSA. This CDR3 reads CASSLGQGADTQYF. CDR3 DNA: TGTGCCAGCAGCTTAGGGCAGGGCGCAGATACGCAGTATTTT.

A single count supports this clone. This chain joins TRBV28 and TRBJ2-5; TRBD2 matches at 11 bases. With 5 bases clipped from V and 2 bases from J, the junction kept 1 base outside the gene matches. This CDR3 is 14 amino acids long. CDR1 is MDHEN, CDR2 SYDVKM, per germline. The CDR3 region has the DNA TGTGCCAGCAGTACTAGCGGGGGACAAGAGACCCAGTACTTC. Translated, it gives CASSTSGGQETQYF. Supplemented by reference TRBV28 and TRBJ2-5, the full variable domain reads DVKVTQSSRYLVKRTGEKVFLECVQDMDHENMFWYRQDPGLGLRLIYFSYDVKMKEKGDIPEGYSVSREKKERFSLILESASTNQTSMYLCASSTSGGQETQYFGPGTRLLVL.

This chain uses TRBV5-1 with TRBJ1-1; no firm D call. Trimming shortened V by 0 bases and J by 3 bases, and 9 bases separated the two germline ends. Germline V gene sequence: CDR1 SGHRS, CDR2 YFSETQ. This CDR3 is built from 14 residues. CDR3 sequence: CASSLAGSHTEAFF. The CDR3 DNA reads TGCGCCAGCAGCTTGGCAGGCAGTCACACTGAAGCTTTCTTT.

The genes are TRBV9 and TRBJ1-3; tentative D call: TRBD1 (6 bases). The CDR3 spans 18 residues. Per germline, CDR1 SGDLS and CDR2 YYNGEE. Trimming left V 5 bases short and J 4 bases short, with 25 bases between. CDR3 nucleotide sequence: TGTGCCAGCAGTCCTGATCTCCGACAGGCCCGTCGGGGAAACACCATATATTTT. As protein: CASSPDLRQARRGNTIYF.

The chain employs TRBV2 and TRBJ2-5, with 7 bases lining up with TRBD1. With V trimmed by 7 bases and J by 5 bases, 7 bases remained unmatched. The CDR3 is 13 amino acids. CDR1 and CDR2 (germline): SNHLY, FYNNEI. This CDR3 reads CASTLTGVETQYF. In nucleotides, the CDR3 is TGTGCCAGCACCTTAACAGGGGTTGAGACCCAGTACTTC.

The CDR3 here is CAIQDRFNSPLHF. The CDR3 region has the DNA TGTGCCATCCAGGACAGGTTTAATTCACCCCTCCACTTT. The genes are TRBV10-3 and TRBJ1-6; 7 bases align to TRBD1. The V gene's germline CDR1 is ENHRY and CDR2 SYGVKD. The CDR3 runs 13 residues. V trimming: 8 bases; J trimming: 6 bases; junction bases outside the gene matches: 4.

The sample holds a few counts of this clone. This chain's CDR3 is CAISEPGQGANYGYTF. As DNA, the CDR3 is TGTGCCATCAGTGAGCCGGGACAGGGGGCTAACTATGGCTACACCTTC. The chain joins TRBV10-3 to TRBJ1-2; the match to TRBD1 covers 11 bases. This CDR3 is 16 amino acids long. CDR1 and CDR2 from the germline V gene are ENHRY and SYGVKD. J was trimmed by 0 bases and V by 2 bases; bases with no gene match: 2.

The rearrangement joins TRBV4-2 to TRBJ2-7, with TRBD2 matching 10 bases. Germline CDR1 is LGHNA and CDR2 is YNFKEQ. Unmatched junction bases numbered 6, after V lost 1 base and J lost 3 bases. The CDR3 loop spans 16 amino acids. The CDR3 is CASSQGWTSGIYEQYF. The DNA of the CDR3 is TGTGCCAGCAGCCAAGGATGGACTAGCGGTATCTACGAGCAGTACTTC.